The source of this T cell receptor beta chain is a study of cytomegalovirus exposure and HLA in healthy donors. With 60 Vbeta and 13 Jbeta primers, the PCR was carried out. TCRdb's table, derived via immunoSEQ multiplex PCR, lists solely in-frame clones and lacks some. This sample has over 150,000 clones, with 55% to 70% found just once. A word on this clone: As yet, its antigen is unknown.

CDR3 size: 15 residues. Findings and caveats of the study: 150 or so TCR beta chains were listed as cytomegalovirus-associated.

The specimen was PBMCs. The gene calls are TRBV21-1 and TRBJ2-7; the table names TRBD1, a call not compared with the DNA. TRBV21-1 corresponds to a pseudogene. The clonotype originates from a woman aged 40 to 49 in good health and CMV-seropositive. The CDR3 is CASSNRDREDHEQYF. Written as DNA, the CDR3 is TGTGCCAGCAGCAACAGGGACAGGGAGGACCACGAGCAGTACTTC.